One and the same sample provided the 30 T cell receptor beta chains below, sequenced in a study of cytomegalovirus exposure and HLA in healthy donors. A multiplex PCR was run with 60 Vbeta primers and 13 Jbeta primers. Clones were read by immunoSEQ multiplex PCR, and TCRdb kept only the in-frame ones, dropping some. The sample records about 95,000 clones, roughly four fifths being singletons. Sequenced material: PBMCs. The receptors were sampled from a man aged 25-40 years in good health and CMV-seropositive.

The gene calls are TRBV27 and TRBJ2-3; D remains ambiguous. CDR1 MNHEY and CDR2 SMNVEV come from the germline V gene (reference sequence). This CDR3 comprises 13 residues. Trimming cost V 3 bases and J 4 bases, with 8 bases left between them. Written as DNA, the CDR3 is TGTGCCAGCAGTTTCTACTACTCAGATACGCAGTATTTT. It translates to CASSFYYSDTQYF.

This chain connects TRBV7-8 to TRBJ1-1; D is unresolved. This CDR3 has 14 residues. In germline, CDR1 is SGHVS, CDR2 FQNEAQ. V was clipped by 1 base and J by 6 bases, with 12 bases between them. CDR3 coding DNA: TGTGCCAGCAGCTTAGAGTTGATAAGCCCTGAAGCTTTCTTT. It translates to CASSLELISPEAFF.

The table lists this clone with a few counts. For the CDR3, the DNA is TGTGCCACCAGCAGAGATAAAGGGGGCCTCCCCCTTTACGAGCAGTACTTC. Amino acids: CATSRDKGGLPLYEQYF. The V call is TRBV15, the J call TRBJ2-7, with 7 positions matching TRBD1. V lost 0 bases, J lost 4 bases, and 12 bases stayed unmatched. Germline assignment: CDR1 LNHNV and CDR2 YYDKDF (reference sequence). This CDR3 contains 17 residues.

J is TRBJ2-7 and V is TRBV4-3; 9 nucleotides line up with TRBD2. The CDR3 is 15 residues long. Germline V CDR1 and CDR2: LGHNA, YSLEER. Trimming took 4 bases from V and 3 from J; bases not matched to a gene: 7. CDR3 sequence (DNA): TGCGCCAGCAGCCCACAGGGTAGCGGGAGCTACGAGCAGTACTTC. It yields the protein CASSPQGSGSYEQYF.

The CDR3 reads CASSSTQETQYF. In nucleotides, the CDR3 is TGTGCCAGCAGCAGCACCCAAGAGACCCAGTACTTC. The chain recombines TRBV5-4 with TRBJ2-5, with D unclear. The CDR3 runs to 12 residues. Germline loops: CDR1 SGHNT, CDR2 YYREEE (reference sequence). The germline V and J ends were trimmed by 4 bases and 1 base, with 5 bases remaining between them.

For the CDR3, the DNA is TGTGCCAGCGACCTTGGGACTAGCGGGAGTAGGGAGACCCAGTACTTC. Protein product: CASDLGTSGSRETQYF. This chain uses TRBV6-6 with TRBJ2-5; TRBD2 matches 14 bases. From germline, CDR1 is MNHNY and CDR2 SVGAGI (reference sequence). After removal of 8 bases from V and 5 bases from J, the junction contained 10 bases not matched to a gene. The CDR3 totals 16 residues.

The sample holds one count of this clone. This sequence joins TRBV4-2 and TRBJ1-1; 10 nucleotides match TRBD1. The germline V gene encodes CDR1 LGHNA and CDR2 YNFKEQ. J was trimmed by 5 bases and V by 1 base; bases with no gene match: 4. This CDR3 is 15 amino acids long. CDR3 bases: TGTGCCAGCAGCCAAGCGCGGACAGGGGGAACTGAAGCTTTCTTT. This translates into CASSQARTGGTEAFF.

The chain has TRBV7-2 and TRBJ2-3, with D uncertain. The V gene lost 1 base and the J gene lost 1 base, with 6 bases spanning the gap. The CDR3 loop spans 14 amino acids. Germline CDR1 is SGHTA and CDR2 is FQGNSA. The CDR3 region has the DNA TGTGCCAGCAGCTTAGGGCCCGGCACAGATACGCAGTATTTT. Its translation: CASSLGPGTDTQYF.

This clone was counted only a few times. The CDR3 spells CAFRGAYNSPLHF. The CDR3 bases are TGTGCCTTCAGGGGGGCCTATAATTCACCCCTCCACTTT. The rearrangement uses TRBV30 and TRBJ1-6; TRBD1 agrees at 7 bases. The junction had 2 bases not matched to a gene; V was cut back by 7 bases and J by 2 bases. The germline V gene encodes CDR1 GTSNPN and CDR2 SVGIG (reference sequence). This CDR3 spans 13 amino acids.

The V gene is TRBV5-1, the J gene TRBJ2-1; 11 nucleotides agree with TRBD2. Per the germline V gene, CDR1 is SGHRS and CDR2 is YFSETQ. V shed 4 bases and J 6 bases; nucleotides not matched to a gene: 6. The CDR3 has 15 residues. The CDR3 reads CASSPTSGSINEQFF. CDR3 in DNA: TGCGCCAGCAGCCCCACTAGCGGGAGTATCAATGAGCAGTTCTTC.

The genes are TRBV19 and TRBJ1-1, with 8 bases identical to TRBD1. Germline-derived CDR1 and CDR2 are LNHDA and SQIVND (reference sequence). The CDR3 extends over 13 amino acids. The ends lost 3 bases at V and 5 bases at J; junction bases unmatched: 2. The DNA of the CDR3 is TGTGCCAGTAGTATCAGGGGGCAGACTGAAGCTTTCTTT. Translation gives CASSIRGQTEAFF.

The chain couples TRBV27 to TRBJ1-3; 8 nucleotides line up with TRBD1. V trimming: 3 bases; J trimming: 4 bases; junction bases outside the gene matches: 11. The CDR3 sequence is 17 residues long. Germline-derived CDR1 and CDR2 are MNHEY and SMNVEV (reference sequence). The CDR3 DNA reads TGTGCCAGCAGTTTCCTGCCCCCGGACAGGGAGGGAAACACCATATATTTT. The encoded protein is CASSFLPPDREGNTIYF.

The chain uses TRBV14 and TRBJ2-5; D is possibly TRBD2 (6 bases). V lost 6 bases and J lost 5, with 13 bases in between. This CDR3 has 13 amino acids. CDR1 is SGHDN, CDR2 FVKESK, per germline. The DNA of the CDR3 is TGTGCCAGCAGTCCCCCCCGGGGGGAGACCCAGTACTTC. This encodes CASSPPRGETQYF. The complete variable domain, with remaining parts taken from reference TRBV14 and TRBJ2-5, reads EAGVTQFPSHSVIEKGQTVTLRCDPISGHDNLYWYRRVMGKEIKFLLHFVKESKQDESGMPNNRFLAERTGGTYSTLKVQPAELEDSGVYFCASSPPRGETQYFGPGTRLLVL.

This chain joins TRBV11-2 and TRBJ2-7, with TRBD2 as a possible D gene (5 bases). Germline V gives CDR1 SGHAT, CDR2 FQNNGV. V lost 1 base and J lost 5, with 15 bases in between. The length of the CDR3 is 15 residues. In nucleotides, the CDR3 is TGTGCCAGCAGCTTAGTCCCGGGGTCATTTCACGAGCAGTACTTC. It is translated as CASSLVPGSFHEQYF.

The table lists this clone with a few counts. The chain uses TRBV28 and TRBJ1-5; 8 nucleotides agree with TRBD1. This CDR3 is built from 14 residues. Per the germline V gene, CDR1 is MDHEN and CDR2 is SYDVKM. The V and J ends lost 6 bases and 3 bases, in that order; junction bases with no gene match: 4. CDR3 bases: TGTGCCAGCAGACCAGGGGGCAACAATCAGCCCCAGCATTTT. Its protein product is CASRPGGNNQPQHF.

The rearrangement joins TRBV4-1 to TRBJ2-7; a possible D gene is TRBD1 (5 bases). Germline V lookup: CDR1 MGHRA, CDR2 YSYEKL. The ends were cut back, 3 bases at V and 0 bases at J, with 15 bases in the middle. This CDR3 has 16 residues. Here the CDR3 DNA reads TGCGCCAGCAGCCAGGGGCTCTTAATGGACTCCTACGAGCAGTACTTC. It specifies CASSQGLLMDSYEQYF.

The chain uses TRBV4-1 and TRBJ1-2; possibly TRBD1 for D (5 bases). Trimming pared 1 base from V and 1 base from J, leaving 7 bases between. This CDR3 is 14 amino acids long. Germline CDR1 MGHRA, CDR2 YSYEKL. CDR3 sequence reads: CASSQGQINYGYTF. Written as DNA, the CDR3 is TGCGCCAGCAGCCAAGGACAGATTAACTATGGCTACACCTTC.

V usage is TRBV5-1 and J usage is TRBJ1-4, with no clear D. This CDR3 has 16 residues. The V end lost 0 bases, the J end lost 3 bases, and 12 bases lay between the germline ends. Germline V gene data show CDR1 as SGHRS and CDR2 as YFSETQ. The CDR3 region has the DNA TGCGCCAGCAGCTTGGCCGGGGTTGGATCTAATGAAAAACTGTTTTTT. This encodes CASSLAGVGSNEKLFF.

The chain uses TRBV7-2 and TRBJ2-1; D is possibly TRBD1 (5 bases). The CDR3 extends over 14 amino acids. Per germline, CDR1 SGHTA and CDR2 FQGNSA. V was clipped by 2 bases and J by 2 bases, with 7 bases between them. CDR3 sequence: CASSLKDTYNEQFF. The CDR3 bases are TGTGCCAGCAGCTTAAAGGACACCTACAATGAGCAGTTCTTC.

The chain combines TRBV10-3 with TRBJ1-5, with D unclear. In germline, CDR1 is ENHRY, CDR2 SYGVKD. The CDR3 length is 14 residues. Trimming took 2 bases from V and 7 from J, leaving 12 bases between them. The CDR3 DNA follows: TGTGCCATCAGTGAGCAAGAGGCCGGGCAGCCCCAGCATTTT. It translates to CAISEQEAGQPQHF.

Details on this clone: The same CDR3 can be traced to other DNA sequences in this sample. The chain couples TRBV4-1 to TRBJ1-2; a possible D gene is TRBD1 (5 bases). Trimming removed 0 bases at V and 3 bases at J, with 11 bases between. This CDR3 contains 15 residues. CDR1 and CDR2 (germline): MGHRA, YSYEKL. This CDR3 reads CASSQDGASHYGYTF. In nucleotides, the CDR3 is TGCGCCAGCAGCCAAGATGGGGCATCTCACTATGGCTACACCTTC.

The chain joins TRBV7-9 to TRBJ2-1; TRBD2 aligns across 8 bases. Germline-derived CDR1 and CDR2 are SEHNR and FQNEAQ (reference sequence). The CDR3 loop spans 15 amino acids. V was pared by 1 base and J by 9 bases, with 8 bases of the junction left unmatched. The CDR3 sequence: CASSLVPAGDGEQFF. The CDR3 DNA reads TGTGCCAGCAGCTTAGTTCCAGCGGGAGACGGTGAGCAGTTCTTC.

This clone was seen a few times. This chain joins TRBV19 and TRBJ2-2, with TRBD2 matching 15 bases. This CDR3 is 19 amino acids long. Germline trimming cut 7 bases from V and 5 bases from J; bases unmatched to any gene: 14. Germline assignment: CDR1 LNHDA and CDR2 SQIVND (reference sequence). The CDR3: CASTPAGTSGRMRTGELFF. The DNA of the CDR3 is TGTGCCAGTACCCCGGCCGGGACTAGCGGGAGGATGAGAACCGGGGAGCTGTTTTTT.

The chain recombines TRBV9 with TRBJ1-3; D is possibly TRBD1 (5 bases). This CDR3 region has 15 residues. The V end lost 4 bases, the J end lost 0 bases, and 11 bases lay between the germline ends. Per germline, CDR1 SGDLS and CDR2 YYNGEE. The CDR3 is CASSTRGLSGNTIYF. In DNA, the CDR3 is TGTGCCAGCAGCACCCGGGGACTCTCTGGAAACACCATATATTTT. The full variable domain, its missing parts supplied by reference TRBV9 and TRBJ1-3, is DSGVTQTPKHLITATGQRVTLRCSPRSGDLSVYWYQQSLDQGLQFLIQYYNGEERAKGNILERFSAQQFPDLHSELNLSSLELGDSALYFCASSTRGLSGNTIYFGEGSWLTVV.

The rearrangement joins TRBV5-1 to TRBJ1-4; TRBD1 agrees at 7 bases. V lost 4 bases, J lost 3 bases, and 6 bases stayed unmatched. Germline V gives CDR1 SGHRS, CDR2 YFSETQ. The CDR3 has 15 residues. The CDR3 DNA sequence: TGCGCCAGCAGCGCAAGGGGGCTGTCTAATGAAAAACTGTTTTTT. Protein product: CASSARGLSNEKLFF.

The chain links TRBV7-2 to TRBJ2-7; TRBD1 matches 7 bases. The V gene's germline CDR1 is SGHTA and CDR2 FQGNSA. The trim removed 1 base at V and 0 bases at J, leaving 6 bases unmatched. This CDR3 region has 16 residues. The DNA for the CDR3 is TGTGCCAGCAGCTTAGTGGGGACAGTCAGCTCCTACGAGCAGTACTTC. Its translation is CASSLVGTVSSYEQYF.

This chain connects TRBV29-1 to TRBJ1-6; 7 bases are a match to TRBD1. J gave up 7 bases and V 4 bases, and 13 bases lay outside the gene matches. Germline loops: CDR1 SQVTM, CDR2 ANQGSEA. The CDR3 runs 16 residues. The CDR3 spells CSVGVEGDSANSPLHF. For the CDR3, the DNA is TGCAGCGTTGGAGTTGAAGGGGACAGTGCCAATTCACCCCTCCACTTT.

In its sample, this clone was seen once. The rearrangement uses TRBV5-6 and TRBJ2-1; 10 nucleotides align to TRBD2. The V segment lost 3 bases and the J segment 6 bases; nucleotides outside the gene matches: 6. This CDR3 is 15 amino acids long. CDR1 is SGHDT and CDR2 is YYEEEE in the germline V gene. The CDR3 is CASSSLLAGSNEQFF. The CDR3 bases are TGTGCCAGCAGCTCTCTACTAGCGGGAAGCAATGAGCAGTTCTTC. Using reference TRBV5-6 and TRBJ2-1 for the parts outside the CDR3, the full variable domain is DAGVTQSPTHLIKTRGQQVTLRCSPKSGHDTVSWYQQALGQGPQFIFQYYEEEERQRGNFPDRFSGHQFPNYSSELNVNALLLGDSALYLCASSSLLAGSNEQFFGPGTRLTVL.

The V call is TRBV28, the J call TRBJ2-7; a weak D match, TRBD1 (5 bases). The CDR3 length is 16 residues. Trimming left V 7 bases short and J 4 bases short, with 23 bases between. Germline V gene data show CDR1 as MDHEN and CDR2 as SYDVKM. DNA of the CDR3: TGTGCCAGCACCCCTCGAATACAGGCGCTCCTTTACGAGCAGTACTTC. Translation: CASTPRIQALLYEQYF.

V is TRBV5-4 and J is TRBJ2-3; a possible D gene is TRBD2 (6 bases). Germline assignment: CDR1 SGHNT and CDR2 YYREEE (reference sequence). V was cut by 0 bases and J by 3 bases, with 11 bases left in between. The CDR3 loop spans 15 amino acids. CDR3 in DNA: TGTGCCAGCAGCTTGGCGGGGGTGTTGACAGATACGCAGTATTTT. This sequence encodes CASSLAGVLTDTQYF.